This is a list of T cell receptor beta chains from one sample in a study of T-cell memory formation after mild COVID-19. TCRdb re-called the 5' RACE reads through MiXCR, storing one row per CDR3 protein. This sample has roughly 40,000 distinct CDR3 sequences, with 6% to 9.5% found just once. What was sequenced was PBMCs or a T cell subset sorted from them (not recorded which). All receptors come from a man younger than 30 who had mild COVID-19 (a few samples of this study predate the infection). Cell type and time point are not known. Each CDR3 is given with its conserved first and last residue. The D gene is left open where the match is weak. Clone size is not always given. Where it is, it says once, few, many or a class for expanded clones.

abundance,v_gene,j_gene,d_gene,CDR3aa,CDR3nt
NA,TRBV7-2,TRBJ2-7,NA,CASSSTTENSYEQYF,TGTGCCAGCAGCTCCACGACGGAGAACTCCTACGAGCAGTACTTC
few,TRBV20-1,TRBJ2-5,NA,CSARDRGGLLQETQYF,TGCAGTGCTAGAGACCGTGGGGGACTCTTACAAGAGACCCAGTACTTC
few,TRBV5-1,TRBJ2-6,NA,CASSPGDSGANVLTF,TGCGCCAGCAGCCCTGGAGACTCTGGGGCCAACGTCCTGACTTTC
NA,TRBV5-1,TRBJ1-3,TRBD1,CASRVSGQTGNTIYF,TGCGCCAGCAGGGTCTCGGGACAGACTGGAAACACCATATATTTT
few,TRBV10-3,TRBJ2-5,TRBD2,CAIRSGGGDQETQYF,TGTGCCATCCGGTCGGGAGGCGGGGACCAAGAGACCCAGTACTTC
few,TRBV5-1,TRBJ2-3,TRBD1,CASGQGAQGTDTQYF,TGCGCCAGCGGCCAGGGGGCGCAGGGCACAGATACGCAGTATTTT
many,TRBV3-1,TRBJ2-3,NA,CASSQGLSSDTQYF,TGTGCCAGCAGCCAAGGGTTGAGCTCAGATACGCAGTATTTT
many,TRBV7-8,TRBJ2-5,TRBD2,CASSPGGPRETQYF,TGTGCCAGCAGCCCGGGGGGGCCCAGAGAGACCCAGTACTTC
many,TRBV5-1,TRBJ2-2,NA,CASSLLAGYTTGELFF,TGCGCCAGCAGCTTGCTCGCAGGGTACACCACCGGGGAGCTGTTTTTT
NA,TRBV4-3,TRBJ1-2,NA,CANSQRTLGGPGYTF,TGCGCCAACAGCCAACGTACCCTTGGGGGCCCTGGCTACACCTTC
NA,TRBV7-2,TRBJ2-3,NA,CASSLVGQSVDTQYF,TGTGCCAGCAGCTTAGTCGGGCAGTCGGTAGATACGCAGTATTTT
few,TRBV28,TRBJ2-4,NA,CASSPLLAPSGIQYF,TGTGCCAGCAGTCCCTTACTAGCCCCCTCAGGCATTCAGTACTTC
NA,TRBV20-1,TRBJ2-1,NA,CSALGLSSSYNEQFF,TGCAGTGCGCTGGGACTTTCCAGCTCCTACAATGAGCAGTTCTTC
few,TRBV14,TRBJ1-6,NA,CASSQRRVESPLHF,TGTGCCAGCAGCCAAAGGCGCGTGGAATCACCCCTCCACTTT
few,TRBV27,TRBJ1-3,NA,CASSLSKMLSGNTIYF,TGTGCCAGCAGTTTATCGAAGATGCTCTCTGGAAACACCATATATTTT
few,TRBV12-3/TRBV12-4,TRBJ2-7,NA,CASSKQGSSYEQYF,TGTGCCAGCAGTAAGCAGGGTAGCTCCTACGAGCAGTACTTC
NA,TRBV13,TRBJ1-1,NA,CASRYQGGNTEAFF,TGTGCCAGCAGATACCAGGGAGGGAACACTGAAGCTTTCTTT
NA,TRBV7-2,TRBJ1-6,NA,CASSYSNSPLHF,TGTGCCAGCAGCTACAGCAATTCACCCCTCCACTTT
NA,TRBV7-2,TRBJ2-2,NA,CASSLRGSGELFF,TGTGCCAGCAGCTTAAGGGGTTCCGGGGAGCTGTTTTTT
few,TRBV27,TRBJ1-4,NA,CASSSGGAGGEKLFF,TGTGCCAGCAGTTCCGGGGGAGCCGGAGGCGAAAAACTGTTTTTT
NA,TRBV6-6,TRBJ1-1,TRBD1,CASSYSKQGGLF,TGTGCCAGCAGTTACTCGAAGCAGGGGGGCCTTTTT
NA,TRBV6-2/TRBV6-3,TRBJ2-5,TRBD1,CASSLEQGLWETQYF,TGTGCCAGCAGTTTGGAACAGGGGCTATGGGAGACCCAGTACTTC
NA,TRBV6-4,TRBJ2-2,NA,CASSPGTSTPGSCFF,NA
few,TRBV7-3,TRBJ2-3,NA,CASSSTGNHADTQYF,TGTGCCAGCAGCTCAACAGGGAATCATGCAGATACGCAGTATTTT
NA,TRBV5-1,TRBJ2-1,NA,CASSLGGTADNEQFF,TGCGCCAGCAGCTTGGGCGGGACAGCGGACAATGAGCAGTTCTTC
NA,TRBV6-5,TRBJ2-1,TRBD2,CASSHSGDEYNEQFF,TGTGCCAGCAGTCATAGCGGGGACGAGTACAATGAGCAGTTCTTC
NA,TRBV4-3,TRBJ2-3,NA,CASSPGVAADTQYF,TGCGCCAGCAGCCCGGGAGTCGCCGCAGATACGCAGTATTTT
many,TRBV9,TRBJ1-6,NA,CASSDHGGFNSPLHF,TGTGCCAGCAGCGACCACGGGGGCTTCAATTCACCCCTCCACTTT
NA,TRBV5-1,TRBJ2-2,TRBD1,CASSFQGDPTGELFF,TGCGCCAGCAGCTTCCAGGGGGATCCCACCGGGGAGCTGTTTTTT
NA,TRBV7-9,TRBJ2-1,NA,CASSLAGTGDNEQFF,TGTGCCAGCAGCTTAGCGGGAACAGGAGACAATGAGCAGTTCTTC
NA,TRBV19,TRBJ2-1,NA,CASSSRVLSTQFF,TGTGCCAGTAGTTCCCGGGTCCTTAGTACCCAGTTCTTC
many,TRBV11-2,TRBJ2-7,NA,CASSPPAAAAYEQYF,TGTGCCAGCAGCCCACCGGCAGCAGCGGCCTACGAGCAGTACTTC
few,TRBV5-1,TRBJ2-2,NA,CASRPERANTGELFF,TGCGCCAGCAGACCTGAACGCGCGAACACCGGGGAGCTGTTTTTT
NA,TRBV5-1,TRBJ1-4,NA,CASSPGGFSTTEKLFF,TGCGCCAGCAGCCCCGGAGGGTTTTCGACTACTGAAAAACTGTTTTTT
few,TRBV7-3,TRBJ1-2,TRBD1,CASSPTGWNYGYTF,TGTGCCAGCAGCCCGACAGGGTGGAACTATGGCTACACCTTC
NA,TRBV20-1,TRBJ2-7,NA,CSAQKPRTTSYEQYF,TGCAGTGCTCAAAAACCGCGAACTACCTCCTACGAGCAGTACTTC
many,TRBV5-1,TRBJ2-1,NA,CASSPGLVGEQFF,TGCGCCAGCAGCCCCGGGCTAGTAGGTGAGCAGTTCTTC
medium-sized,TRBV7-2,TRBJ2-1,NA,CASSLSGGVYNEQFF,TGTGCCAGCAGCTTATCAGGCGGGGTCTACAATGAGCAGTTCTTC
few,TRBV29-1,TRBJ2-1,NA,CSARDNPSSYNEQFF,TGCAGCGCCCGGGACAACCCAAGCTCCTACAATGAGCAGTTCTTC
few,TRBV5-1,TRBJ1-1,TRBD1,CASSLRGGSNTEAFF,TGCGCCAGCAGCTTGAGAGGGGGCTCGAACACTGAAGCTTTCTTT
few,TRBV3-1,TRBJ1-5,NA,CASSLGSLQPQHF,TGTGCCAGCAGCCTCGGCAGCTTGCAGCCCCAGCATTTT
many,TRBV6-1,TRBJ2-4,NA,CASSEASDGNIQYF,TGTGCCAGCAGTGAAGCCTCGGATGGAAACATTCAGTACTTC
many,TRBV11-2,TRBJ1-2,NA,CASRDTSGTTYGYTF,TGTGCCAGCAGAGACACATCCGGGACAACCTATGGCTACACCTTC
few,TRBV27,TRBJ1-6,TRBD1,CASSVSGGNSPLHF,TGTGCCAGCAGTGTATCAGGGGGTAATTCACCCCTCCACTTT
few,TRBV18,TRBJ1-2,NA,CASSPPRTASGGYTF,TGTGCCAGCTCACCACCGAGGACGGCCAGTGGGGGCTACACCTTC
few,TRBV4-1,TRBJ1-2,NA,CASSQDRGFNGYTF,TGCGCCAGCAGCCAAGACCGGGGGTTCAATGGCTACACCTTC
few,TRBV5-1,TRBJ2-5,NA,CASRRAWQGRKETQYF,TGCGCCAGCAGGAGGGCATGGCAGGGGCGAAAAGAGACCCAGTACTTC
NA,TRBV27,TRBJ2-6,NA,CASSSPGRGANVLTF,TGTGCCAGCAGTTCCCCAGGGAGGGGGGCCAACGTCCTGACTTTC